This T cell receptor (beta chain) was observed in a study of blood T cell repertoires in COVID-19. Germline CDR1 and CDR2: SGHNT and YENEEA. Trimming shortened V by 3 bases and J by 3 bases, and 14 bases separated the two germline ends. This CDR3 comprises 16 residues. Clones were read by immunoSEQ multiplex PCR, and TCRdb kept only the in-frame ones, dropping some. There are around 250,000 clones in the sample; approximately 88% occur only once, and 10% lies in the top ten. Input material: peripheral blood. This clonotype originated in a woman in her 70s with COVID-19, enrolled during active disease. V and J are TRBV11-3 and TRBJ1-4; a possible D gene is TRBD1 (5 bases). The CDR3 loop reads CASSFQGSTANEKLFF. DNA of the CDR3: TGTGCCAGCAGCTTTCAGGGTAGTACGGCTAATGAAAAACTGTTTTTT.